This T cell receptor (beta chain) was found in a study of T cells after posttransplantation cyclophosphamide. Study-level results: Later blood repertoires were often dominated by clones from the donor CD8+ memory compartment. TRB clonality was highly associated with recipient CMV seropositivity and reactivation. Tissue-infiltrating T cells from skin or gut overlapped little with blood T cells.

From germline, CDR1 is SGDLS and CDR2 YYNGEE. The CDR3 runs 18 residues. V lost 4 bases to trimming and J lost 3 bases; unmatched junction nucleotides: 16. Data came from immunoSEQ multiplex PCR; TCRdb stores just in-frame clones and leaves some out. This table has around 15,000 clones, about 93% appearing once. This clone appeared a single time. What it recognizes is unknown. Cells defined as naive were viable CD3+CD4+ or CD3+CD8+ and CCR7+CD45RA+CD45RO-CD95-CD27+CD28+. On the day of bone marrow donation, the related graft donor provided peripheral blood. The specimen was naive CD4+ T cells sorted from blood. The V gene is TRBV9, the J gene TRBJ2-5; 9 bases match TRBD1. This sequence was found in a woman aged 50 to 65 in good health and a related stem cell transplant donor. CDR3 protein: CASSFPVTGTGYEETQYF. Here the CDR3 DNA reads TGTGCCAGCAGCTTTCCAGTCACCGGGACAGGGTACGAAGAGACCCAGTACTTC.